This T cell receptor beta chain was found in a study of T-cell memory formation after mild COVID-19. About the research overall: TCR clusters were largely donor specific.

TCRalpha and TCRbeta libraries used 5'RACE with constant-segment primers and UMIs. TCRdb reprocessed the 5' RACE reads via MiXCR and lists one record per CDR3 protein. In the table there are 120,000 to 150,000 distinct CDR3 sequences, over 15% of which are singletons. The CDR3 runs to 16 residues. Trimming shortened V by 4 bases and J by 2 bases, and 17 bases separated the two germline ends. Germline V gene sequence: CDR1 SGHRS, CDR2 YFSETQ. This receptor was obtained from an adult woman who had mild COVID-19 (a few samples of this study predate the infection). Cell type and time point are not known. Sequenced: PBMCs or a T cell subset sorted from them (not recorded which). This chain connects TRBV5-1 to TRBJ2-3, with a possible D match to TRBD2 (6 bases). DNA of the CDR3: TGCGCCAGCAGCCCGGACTACCCTGGCGTCACAGATACGCAGTATTTT. Its translation is CASSPDYPGVTDTQYF.